A selection of T cell receptor beta chains follows, all from one sample in a study of shared clonotypes between healthy human individuals. Data came from immunoSEQ multiplex PCR; TCRdb stores just in-frame clones and leaves some out. The data hold over a million clones, with 95% to 99% observed a single time. The sample was naive CD4+ T cells sorted from blood. The source is a young man in good health. CDR3s include the opening cysteine and the closing phenylalanine or tryptophan. The D gene is left open where the match is weak. Clone size is shown for a subset of rows, as once, few, many or a class of expanded clone.

j_call | d_call | v_call | clone_size | cdr3_nt | cdr3_aa
TRBJ2-2 | TRBD2 | TRBV5-4 | NA | TGTGCCAGCAGCTTGGGGACTAGCGGAAACACCGGGGAGCTGTTTTTT | CASSLGTSGNTGELFF
TRBJ2-5 | NA | TRBV5-1 | NA | TGCGCCAGCAGCTTGAGGGTAGCGGTACCCCAAGAGACCCAGTACTTC | CASSLRVAVPQETQYF
TRBJ2-7 | NA | TRBV7-2 | NA | TGTGCCAGCAGCTTCACGGGCGAGCAGTACTTC | CASSFTGEQYF
TRBJ2-1 | NA | TRBV11-3 | NA | TGTGCCAGCAGCAAGGGACGCCACAATGAGCAGTTCTTC | CASSKGRHNEQFF
TRBJ2-3 | NA | TRBV27 | NA | TGTGCCAGCAGTTTCCTAGGACTATCAGACACAGATACGCAGTATTTT | CASSFLGLSDTDTQYF
TRBJ2-7 | NA | TRBV18 | NA | TGTGCCAGCTCACCAGGGTACTACGAGCAGTACTTC | CASSPGYYEQYF
TRBJ1-5 | NA | TRBV7-3 | NA | TGTGCCAGCAGCTTAGCCCGGAATCAGCCCCAGCATTTT | CASSLARNQPQHF
TRBJ2-3 | TRBD1 | TRBV7-6 | NA | TGTGCCAGCAGCTTCGACAGGGGGCGAGTCACAGATACGCAGTATTTT | CASSFDRGRVTDTQYF
TRBJ2-7 | NA | TRBV9 | NA | TGTGCCAGCAGCCCCCTGACTAGCTCCTACGAGCAGTACTTC | CASSPLTSSYEQYF
TRBJ2-7 | TRBD1 | TRBV5-1 | NA | TGCGCCAGCAGCTCCGGGACAGGGGGCAGTTACGAGCAGTACTTC | CASSSGTGGSYEQYF
TRBJ1-5 | NA | TRBV6-6 | NA | TGTGCCAGCAGTTACTTTGGGGGGGCCAAGCAGCCCCAGCATTTT | CASSYFGGAKQPQHF
TRBJ2-2 | NA | TRBV5-1 | NA | TGCGCCAGCAGTTTGGACACGCTATCGAACACCGGGGAGCTGTTTTTT | CASSLDTLSNTGELFF
TRBJ2-1 | TRBD2 | TRBV18 | NA | TGTGCCAGCTCACAGCAGCGGGAGGCTTACAATGAGCAGTTCTTC | CASSQQREAYNEQFF
TRBJ2-3 | TRBD1 | TRBV2 | NA | TGTGCCAGCAGTTATGACAGGGGGCTTAATACGCAGTATTTT | CASSYDRGLNTQYF
TRBJ2-7 | NA | TRBV18 | NA | TGTGCCAGCTCACAAGGACCGAGCCCCTACGAGCAGTACTTC | CASSQGPSPYEQYF
TRBJ2-7 | NA | TRBV5-4 | once | TGTGCCAGCAGCTTGGGCCTAGCGCACTCCTACGAGCAGTACTTC | CASSLGLAHSYEQYF
TRBJ2-7 | NA | TRBV14 | NA | TGTGCCAGCAGCAGGACTCTACTCTACGAGCAGTACTTC | CASSRTLLYEQYF
TRBJ2-7 | TRBD2 | TRBV5-1 | NA | TGCGCCAGCGGGACTAGCGGGGGAACCTACGAGCAGTACTTC | CASGTSGGTYEQYF
TRBJ1-2 | NA | TRBV7-9 | NA | TGTGCCAGCAGCCCCATGGGGGGCTATGGCTACACCTTC | CASSPMGGYGYTF
TRBJ2-1 | NA | TRBV28 | NA | TGTGCCAGCAGTTTGAGTGGGTCCTACAATGAGCAGTTCTTC | CASSLSGSYNEQFF
TRBJ2-2 | NA | TRBV7-6 | NA | TGTGCCAGCAGCTTAGAGCATAGCGGATCGAACACCGGGGAGCTGTTTTTT | CASSLEHSGSNTGELFF
TRBJ1-3 | NA | TRBV18 | NA | TGTGCCAGCTCACGTGGAAACACCATATATTTT | CASSRGNTIYF
TRBJ2-5 | NA | TRBV11-2 | once | TGTGCCAGCAGCCAAGCGATCCAAGAGACCCAGTACTTC | CASSQAIQETQYF
TRBJ2-6 | NA | TRBV27 | NA | TGTGCCAGCAGTTTTTGGGGTTCTGGGGCCAACGTCCTGACTTTC | CASSFWGSGANVLTF
TRBJ2-7 | TRBD1 | TRBV28 | NA | TGTGCCAGCGGCCCGGACAGGTTCTACGAGCAGTACTTC | CASGPDRFYEQYF
TRBJ1-4 | NA | TRBV5-8 | once | TGTGCCAGCAGCCCTGGTCGTGGCCCCACTAATGAAAAACTGTTTTTT | CASSPGRGPTNEKLFF
TRBJ1-1 | NA | TRBV7-9 | NA | TGTGCCAGCAGCTTATCTAGTAACAGAAACACTGAAGCTTTCTTT | CASSLSSNRNTEAFF
TRBJ2-4 | NA | TRBV1 | NA | TGCACCAGCCCAGAAAGGGGGCCATTTATTCAGTACTTC | CTSPERGPFIQYF